A selection of T cell receptor beta chains follows, all from one sample in a study of blood T cells in healthy people across ages. MiXCR, applied by TCRdb to the 5' RACE reads, yields one record per CDR3 protein. The profile shows around 990,000 distinct CDR3 sequences, approximately 25% of them singletons. This sample was also put to use in a study of T cells of mothers and their children.

The source material was blood. These receptors were obtained from a girl between 2 and 10 years old in good health. The CDR3 runs from the conserved cysteine through the conserved F or W. The order of the fields is clone size, J gene, D gene, V gene, CDR3 DNA, CDR3 protein. The D gene is left open where the match is weak. The size entry is marked missing in some rows and otherwise reads once, few, many or a size class.

few,TRBJ2-5,NA,TRBV6-6,TGTGCCAGTAAGGAGCTACAAGAGACCCAGTACTTC,CASKELQETQYF
NA,TRBJ1-2,TRBD1,TRBV12-3/TRBV12-4,TGTGCCAGCAGTTTATGGGGACAGGAGGCTAACTATGGCTACACCTTC,CASSLWGQEANYGYTF
NA,TRBJ1-2,NA,TRBV7-9,TGTGCCAGCAGCCAGGACCTTGACTATGGCTACACCTTC,CASSQDLDYGYTF
NA,TRBJ2-5,NA,TRBV4-1,TGCGCCAGCAGCCAAGTTTATTTCTTCCAAGAGACCCAGTACTTC,CASSQVYFFQETQYF
few,TRBJ2-3,TRBD1,TRBV6-5,TGTGCCAGCAGTTCAGGTCCCGGGACAGGGCGAGATACGCAGTATTTT,CASSSGPGTGRDTQYF
few,TRBJ2-3,NA,TRBV29-1,TGCAGCGTTGCCATTGACGGAGCCCTCTCCACAGATACGCAGTATTTT,CSVAIDGALSTDTQYF
few,TRBJ2-1,TRBD1,TRBV2,TGTGCCAGCAGTGGGGACAGACTCCTTTACAATGAGCAGTTCTTC,CASSGDRLLYNEQFF
NA,TRBJ1-1,NA,TRBV11-3,TGTGCCAGCAGCTTAGAAGGAGGATTTTTCAGTAAGGCGAACACTGAAGCTTTCTTT,CASSLEGGFFSKANTEAFF
NA,TRBJ2-2,NA,TRBV25-1,TGTGCCAGGACCGGGACGTCCACCGGGGAGCTGTTTTTT,CARTGTSTGELFF
few,TRBJ2-1,NA,TRBV5-1,TGCGCCAGCAGCTTCCAAGATTACAATGAGCAGTTCTTC,CASSFQDYNEQFF
NA,TRBJ2-1,TRBD2,TRBV27,TGTGCCAGCAGGAGACTAGCGGGACTCTCCTACAATGAGCAGTTCTTC,CASRRLAGLSYNEQFF
NA,TRBJ2-1,TRBD2,TRBV7-3,TGTGCCAGCAGCTTATGGGGGGGGAGAGGGGATGAGCAGTTCTTC,CASSLWGGRGDEQFF
few,TRBJ2-1,NA,TRBV29-1,TGCAGCGTTGTAAACAGGGTAACTTACAATGAGCAGTTCTTC,CSVVNRVTYNEQFF
once,TRBJ2-3,NA,TRBV7-3,TGTGCCAGCAGCTACGAGGGGGGGACGCAGTATTTT,CASSYEGGTQYF
few,TRBJ2-7,NA,TRBV6-4,TGTGCCAGCAGCCACGGGACGGTCTCCTACGAGCAGTACTTC,CASSHGTVSYEQYF
few,TRBJ1-2,TRBD1,TRBV7-9,TGTGCCAGCAGCTTAGTAGGGACAGGGGACTATGGCTACACCTTC,CASSLVGTGDYGYTF
NA,TRBJ2-1,NA,TRBV7-6,TGTGCCAGCAGCTTAGTGGTAGAAACCTACAATGAGCAGTTCTTC,CASSLVVETYNEQFF
NA,TRBJ1-1,TRBD1,TRBV27,TGTGCCAGCATTAAAACGGGGACAGGGGAGACTGAAGCTTTCTTT,CASIKTGTGETEAFF
few,TRBJ1-2,NA,TRBV6-5,TGTGCCAGCAGTTACTCTTCAGTTTACGATGGCTACACCTTC,CASSYSSVYDGYTF
NA,TRBJ2-1,NA,TRBV5-6,TGTGCCAGCAGCTTGCTGCGCACTATCGAGGCGCATGAGCAGTTCTTC,CASSLLRTIEAHEQFF
once,TRBJ2-5,NA,TRBV12-5,TGTGCTAGTACGACCGGCTCCCTCCTTCAAGAGACCCAGTACTTC,CASTTGSLLQETQYF
few,TRBJ1-4,NA,TRBV7-9,TGTGCCAGCAGCTTAGCCTACACTGGCATTGGCGAAAAACTGTTTTTT,CASSLAYTGIGEKLFF
few,TRBJ1-6,NA,TRBV7-2,TGTGCCAGCAGCCAGCAAAGAAATTCACCCCTCCACTTT,CASSQQRNSPLHF
few,TRBJ2-5,NA,TRBV21-1,TGTGCCAGCAGCAAACAGTTGGGGAGTGTAGAGACCCAGTACTTC,CASSKQLGSVETQYF
NA,TRBJ1-1,NA,TRBV20-1,TGCAGTGCTAGAGGAGGGGAGATGGGGGCTTTCTTT,CSARGGEMGAFF
NA,TRBJ2-3,TRBD1,TRBV12-3/TRBV12-4,TGTGCCAGCAGTAAACAGGGGTTGTCGACAGATACGCAGTATTTT,CASSKQGLSTDTQYF
NA,TRBJ1-2,TRBD1,TRBV12-3/TRBV12-4,TGTGCCACCGCGCCTTGGGACAGAGTTAACTACACCTTC,CATAPWDRVNYTF
NA,TRBJ2-1,TRBD2,TRBV6-5,TGTGCCAGCAGCGAGGACACTAGCGATGAGCAGTTCTTC,CASSEDTSDEQFF
few,TRBJ2-3,NA,TRBV7-2,TGTGCCAGCAGCTTCGGGCGGAAGAGCACAGATACGCAGTATTTT,CASSFGRKSTDTQYF
NA,TRBJ2-5,NA,TRBV6-1,TGTGCCAGCAGAATCGATAGGGAAGAGACCCAGTACTTC,CASRIDREETQYF
NA,TRBJ1-2,NA,TRBV28,TGTGCCAGCAGTTCAACCTCCCAGACAAGGGACACCTTC,CASSSTSQTRDTF
few,TRBJ2-1,NA,TRBV27,TGTGCCAGCAGTTTACAAACAACAGGGAATGAGCAGTTCTTC,CASSLQTTGNEQFF
once,TRBJ2-1,NA,TRBV21-1,TGTGCCAGCAGCAAAGCGGAGGGGGAGCAGTTCTTC,CASSKAEGEQFF